The 15 T cell receptor beta chains in this list originate from one sample, sequenced in a study of regulatory T cells in long-lasting Graves disease. Time point here: newly diagnosed GD, antithyroid drugs for less than 3 months. TCR sequences were obtained from RNA taken from PBMCs. Construction of TCR beta libraries relied on iRepertoire HTBI primers and on Arm-PCR targeting CDR3 regions. TCRdb re-called the multiplex PCR reads through MiXCR, storing one row per CDR3 protein. The repertoire holds about 530,000 distinct CDR3 sequences, with 15% to 20% as singletons. These same data were also listed under a study on T cells in Graves' hyperthyroidism and ophthalmopathy.

Sequenced material: peripheral blood mononuclear cells (PBMCs), taken at new diagnosis, from a patient treated with antithyroid drugs. The receptors come from a woman aged 40 to 65 with Graves disease.

This clonotype occurred many times. The chain uses TRBV12-3 or TRBV12-4 and TRBJ2-7; TRBD1 might be the D (5 bases). The CDR3 runs 14 residues. V lost 3 bases, J lost 3 bases, and 12 bases lay in between. CDR3 loop: CASSLEQEDYEQYF. The CDR3 DNA reads as TGTGCCAGCAGTTTGGAACAGGAAGACTACGAGCAGTACTTC.

In this sample, this clonotype turned up many times. The rearrangement joins TRBV12-3 or TRBV12-4 to TRBJ2-7; tentatively, D is TRBD1 or TRBD2 (6 bases each). Trimming took 5 bases from V and 2 from J, leaving 16 bases between them. This CDR3 comprises 15 residues. The CDR3: CASSPPGAKTYEQYF. DNA for the CDR3: TGTGCCAGCAGTCCTCCGGGGGCAAAGACCTACGAGCAGTACTTC.

This clonotype was detected ten times or more. The chain combines TRBV3-1 with TRBJ1-1; D unresolved. CDR1 and CDR2 from the germline V gene are LGHDT and YNNKEL (reference sequence). This CDR3 comprises 13 residues. Trimming pared 1 base from V and 5 bases from J, leaving 8 bases between. This chain's CDR3 is CASSQVDITEAFF. The CDR3 region has the DNA TGTGCCAGCAGCCAAGTCGACATTACTGAAGCTTTCTTT.

V is TRBV7-9 and J is TRBJ1-1; no firm D call. V dropped 0 bases and J dropped 0 bases, with 8 bases sitting between them. This CDR3 contains 15 residues. Germline CDR1 reads SEHNR; CDR2 reads FQNEAQ (reference sequence). Here the CDR3 DNA reads TGTGCCAGCAGCTTAGCGCGAGGAATGAACACTGAAGCTTTCTTT. This sequence encodes CASSLARGMNTEAFF.

V gene TRBV10-3 combines with J gene TRBJ1-2; possibly TRBD1 for D (5 bases). CDR1 and CDR2 (germline): ENHRY, SYGVKD. Trimming left V 4 bases short and J 3 bases short, with 12 bases between. The CDR3 totals 14 residues. The CDR3 bases are TGTGCCATCAGTGTTTCCTTGGGGGACTATGGCTACACCTTC. Amino acid sequence: CAISVSLGDYGYTF.

This clonotype was picked up many times. This chain connects TRBV2 to TRBJ1-2; D unresolved. CDR3 size: 11 residues. The germline V gene encodes CDR1 SNHLY and CDR2 FYNNEI. Trimming removed 7 bases from V and 5 bases from J, with 8 bases in between. The CDR3 nucleotides are TGTGCCAGCAACAGCCGATATGGCTACACCTTC. Its protein product is CASNSRYGYTF.

The V and J genes are TRBV5-4 and TRBJ2-4; unclear D gene. CDR1 and CDR2 from the germline V gene are SGHNT and YYREEE (reference sequence). The CDR3 runs 15 residues. Trimming cost V 3 bases and J 8 bases, with 18 bases left between them. CDR3 nucleotide sequence: TGTGCCAGCAGCTCCTCGGCATTCCCTGGGGACATTCAGTACTTC. Protein product: CASSSSAFPGDIQYF.

The V and J genes are TRBV19 and TRBJ1-6, with a tentative D call TRBD1 (6 bases). Germline V gene lookup returns CDR1 LNHDA and CDR2 SQIVND (reference sequence). Deletions cut 5 bases from V and 7 bases from J, with 12 bases between. CDR3 length equals 14 residues. The CDR3, as DNA: TGTGCCAGTAGTTTTCCGGGGGCGAATTCACCCCTCCACTTT. As protein: CASSFPGANSPLHF.

This clonotype was recorded at least ten times. This chain joins TRBV18 and TRBJ1-5, with D unresolved. This CDR3 region has 13 residues. Germline CDR1 is KGHSH and CDR2 is LQKENI. Trimming pared 2 bases from V and 10 bases from J, leaving 12 bases between. CDR3 sequence reads: CASSPNHPYPQHF. The CDR3 DNA follows: TGTGCCAGCTCACCAAACCACCCTTACCCCCAGCATTTT.

This clonotype has at least ten counts. The chain carries TRBV12-3 or TRBV12-4 and TRBJ2-5, with TRBD2 as a possible D gene (6 bases). The CDR3 spans 13 residues. Trimming stripped 5 bases from V and 5 bases from J, with 12 bases between. The CDR3, as DNA: TGTGCCAGCAGTCAGACTAGGAGGGAGACCCAGTACTTC. It encodes CASSQTRRETQYF.

This clonotype was recorded many times. The V call is TRBV6-1, the J call TRBJ1-2, with D hard to call. Germline V gene data show CDR1 as MNHNS and CDR2 as SASEGT. The CDR3 is 15 amino acids. The germline V and J ends were trimmed by 2 bases and 4 bases, with 14 bases remaining between them. The CDR3 loop reads CASSETKGSPYGYTF. CDR3 sequence (DNA): TGTGCCAGCAGTGAAACCAAAGGGAGCCCCTATGGCTACACCTTC.

The gene calls are TRBV20-1 and TRBJ2-1; D is perhaps TRBD2 (7 bases). Germline CDR1 DFQATT, CDR2 SNEGSKA (reference sequence). Trimming took 8 bases from V and 1 from J, leaving 15 bases between them. The CDR3 has 14 amino acids. The CDR3, as DNA: TGCAGTATGCTTAGGGGGGGGTCCTACAATGAGCAGTTCTTC. Amino acid sequence: CSMLRGGSYNEQFF.

The genes are TRBV5-1 and TRBJ2-5; 12 bases line up with TRBD1. Germline CDR1 and CDR2: SGHRS and YFSETQ. The CDR3 totals 15 residues. After removal of 4 bases from V and 5 bases from J, the junction contained 6 bases not matched to a gene. CDR3: CASSIGTGGRETQYF. The CDR3 DNA reads TGCGCCAGCAGCATCGGGACAGGGGGCAGGGAGACCCAGTACTTC.

This clonotype came up a few times. The gene calls are TRBV12-5 and TRBJ2-3; D remains unclear. The length of the CDR3 is 16 residues. Trimming left V 0 bases short and J 0 bases short, with 10 bases between. The germline gives CDR1 LGHNT, CDR2 FRNRAP. The CDR3 region is CASGLVLGRSTDTQYF. CDR3 DNA sequence: TGTGCTAGTGGTTTGGTACTGGGCAGGAGCACAGATACGCAGTATTTT.

This clonotype was observed a few times. The V call is TRBV5-1, the J call TRBJ1-2; unclear D gene. Germline lookup yields CDR1 SGHRS and CDR2 YFSETQ. The length of the CDR3 is 14 residues. Trimming shortened V by 6 bases and J by 1 base, and 13 bases separated the two germline ends. CDR3 DNA: TGCGCCAGCAACCCCGACGGAGATAACTATGGCTACACCTTC. Translation: CASNPDGDNYGYTF. The full variable domain, completed using reference TRBV5-1 and TRBJ1-2, is KAGVTQTPRYLIKTRGQQVTLSCSPISGHRSVSWYQQTPGQGLQFLFEYFSETQRNKGNFPGRFSGRQFSNSRSEMNVSTLELGDSALYLCASNPDGDNYGYTFGSGTRLTVV.